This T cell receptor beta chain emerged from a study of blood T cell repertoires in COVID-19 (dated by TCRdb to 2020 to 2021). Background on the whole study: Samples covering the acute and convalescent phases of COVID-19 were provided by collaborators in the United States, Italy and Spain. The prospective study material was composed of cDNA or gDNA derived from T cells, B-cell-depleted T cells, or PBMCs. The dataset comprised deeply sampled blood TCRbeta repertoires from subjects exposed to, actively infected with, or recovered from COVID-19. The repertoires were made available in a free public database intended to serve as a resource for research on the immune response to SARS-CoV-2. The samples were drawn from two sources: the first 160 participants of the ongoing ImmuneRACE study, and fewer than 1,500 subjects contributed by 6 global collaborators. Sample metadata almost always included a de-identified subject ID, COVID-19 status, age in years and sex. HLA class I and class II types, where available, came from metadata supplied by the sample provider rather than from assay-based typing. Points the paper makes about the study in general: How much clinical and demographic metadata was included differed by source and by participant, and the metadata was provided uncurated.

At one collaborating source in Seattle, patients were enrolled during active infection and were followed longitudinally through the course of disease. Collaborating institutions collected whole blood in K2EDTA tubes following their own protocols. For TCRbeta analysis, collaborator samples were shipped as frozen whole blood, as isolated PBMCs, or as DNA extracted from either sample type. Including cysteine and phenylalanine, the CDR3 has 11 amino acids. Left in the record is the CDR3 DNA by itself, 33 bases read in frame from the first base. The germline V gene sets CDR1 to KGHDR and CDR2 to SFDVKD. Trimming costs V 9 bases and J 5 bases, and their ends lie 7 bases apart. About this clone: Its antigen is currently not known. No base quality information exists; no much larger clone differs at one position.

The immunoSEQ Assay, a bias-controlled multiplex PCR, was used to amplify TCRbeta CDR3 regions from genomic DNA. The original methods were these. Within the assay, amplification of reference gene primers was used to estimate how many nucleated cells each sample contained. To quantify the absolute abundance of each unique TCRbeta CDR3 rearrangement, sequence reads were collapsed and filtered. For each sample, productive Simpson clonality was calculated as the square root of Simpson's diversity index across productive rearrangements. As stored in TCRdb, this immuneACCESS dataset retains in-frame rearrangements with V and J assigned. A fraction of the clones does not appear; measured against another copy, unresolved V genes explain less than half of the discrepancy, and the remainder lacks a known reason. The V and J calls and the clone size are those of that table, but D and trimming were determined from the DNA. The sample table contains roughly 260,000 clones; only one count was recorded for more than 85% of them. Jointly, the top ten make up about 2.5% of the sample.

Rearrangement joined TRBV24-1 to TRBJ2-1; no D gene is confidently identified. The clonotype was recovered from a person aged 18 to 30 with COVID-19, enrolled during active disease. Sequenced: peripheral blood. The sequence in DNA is TGTGCCACCGTAAACAACAATGAGCAGTTCTTC. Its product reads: CATVNNNEQFF.